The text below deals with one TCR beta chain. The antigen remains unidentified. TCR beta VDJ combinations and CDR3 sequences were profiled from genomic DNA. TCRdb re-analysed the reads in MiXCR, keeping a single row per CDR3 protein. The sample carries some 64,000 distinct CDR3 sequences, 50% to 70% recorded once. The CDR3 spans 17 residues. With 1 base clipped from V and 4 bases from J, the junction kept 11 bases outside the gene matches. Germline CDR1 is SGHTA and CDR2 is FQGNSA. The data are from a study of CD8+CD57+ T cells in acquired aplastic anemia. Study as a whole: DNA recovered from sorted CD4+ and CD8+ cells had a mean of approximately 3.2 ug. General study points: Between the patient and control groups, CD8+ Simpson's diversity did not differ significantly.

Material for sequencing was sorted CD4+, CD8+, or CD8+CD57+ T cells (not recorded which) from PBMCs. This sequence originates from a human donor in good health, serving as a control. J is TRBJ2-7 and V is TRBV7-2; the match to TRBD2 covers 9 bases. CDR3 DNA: TGTGCCAGCAGCTTAGTTCTTCGGACTAGCGCGCCATACGAGCAGTACTTC. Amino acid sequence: CASSLVLRTSAPYEQYF.